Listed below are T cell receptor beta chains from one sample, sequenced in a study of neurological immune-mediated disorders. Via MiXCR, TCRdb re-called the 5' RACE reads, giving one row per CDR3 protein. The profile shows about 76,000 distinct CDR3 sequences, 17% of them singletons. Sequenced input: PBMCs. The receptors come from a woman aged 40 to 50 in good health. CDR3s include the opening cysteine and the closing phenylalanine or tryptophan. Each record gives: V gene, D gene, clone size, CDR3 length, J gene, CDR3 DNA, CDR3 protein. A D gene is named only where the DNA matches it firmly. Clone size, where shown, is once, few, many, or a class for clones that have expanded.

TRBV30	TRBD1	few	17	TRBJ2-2	TGTGCCTGGAGTCTTAAAAGGACAGGGAGGAACACCGGGGAGCTGTTTTTT	CAWSLKRTGRNTGELFF
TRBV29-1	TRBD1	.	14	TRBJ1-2	TGCAGCGTCTTATACAGGGGGCTTAACTATGGCTACACCTTC	CSVLYRGLNYGYTF
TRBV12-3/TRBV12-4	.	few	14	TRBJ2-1	TGTGCCAGCAGTCGTCTTAAGCAATACGATGAGCAGTTCTTC	CASSRLKQYDEQFF
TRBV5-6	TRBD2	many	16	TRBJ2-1	TGTGCCAGCAGCCTTAGCGGGGGGACGTCCTACAATGAGCAGTTCTTC	CASSLSGGTSYNEQFF
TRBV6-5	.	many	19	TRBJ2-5	TGTGCCAGCAGTTACCAAGGCGCGAGAATGGGAGGGGGTCTAGGGACCCAGTACTTC	CASSYQGARMGGGLGTQYF
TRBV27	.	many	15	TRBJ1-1	TGTGCCAGCAGATCGAACTGGGGGGGCGGCACTGAAGCTTTCTTT	CASRSNWGGGTEAFF
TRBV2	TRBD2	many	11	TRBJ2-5	TGTGCCAGCAGGCGGGGGGAGACCCAGTACTTC	CASRRGETQYF
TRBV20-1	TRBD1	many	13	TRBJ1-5	TGCAGTGCTAGCGGACAGGCCCTAGGGCCCCAGCATTTT	CSASGQALGPQHF
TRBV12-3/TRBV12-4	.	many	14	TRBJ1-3	TGTGCCAGCACCCTGGGCAGTCCTGGAAACACCATATATTTT	CASTLGSPGNTIYF
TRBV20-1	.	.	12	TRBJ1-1	TGCAGTGCTAACAGAGCGAACACTGAAGCTTTCTTT	CSANRANTEAFF
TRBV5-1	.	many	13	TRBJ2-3	TGCGCCAGCAGCGAGGGTGGCACAGATACGCAGTATTTT	CASSEGGTDTQYF
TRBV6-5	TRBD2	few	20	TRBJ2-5	TGTGCCAGCAGTTCACGGCTCCCGACTAGCGGGGGAGCCCTAGAAGGGACCCAGTACTTC	CASSSRLPTSGGALEGTQYF
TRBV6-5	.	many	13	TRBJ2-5	TGTGCCAGCAGTTACTCGGACGGGGAGACCCAGTACTTC	CASSYSDGETQYF
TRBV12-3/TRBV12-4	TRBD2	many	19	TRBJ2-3	TGTGCCAGCAGTTTAGCTCGGCTAGCGGGGGGTGTGGGGACAGATACGCAGTATTTT	CASSLARLAGGVGTDTQYF
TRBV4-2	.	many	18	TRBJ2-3	TGTGCCAGCAGCCAAGGGAAAGGGTCGGGTGGGGCCATAGATACGCAGTATTTT	CASSQGKGSGGAIDTQYF
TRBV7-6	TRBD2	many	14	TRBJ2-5	TGTGCCAGCAGCTTCGGGGAGACTAGCGGGGCTAAGTACTTC	CASSFGETSGAKYF
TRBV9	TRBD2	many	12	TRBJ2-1	TGTGCCAGCAGTATACCGGGACTAGCCCAGTTCTTC	CASSIPGLAQFF
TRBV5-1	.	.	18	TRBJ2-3	TGCGCCAGCAGCTTCGAGACTATCGGGGGGCCGGGGACAGATACGCAGTATTTT	CASSFETIGGPGTDTQYF
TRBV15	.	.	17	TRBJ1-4	TGTGCCACCAGCAGAGATACCCTCGGCAGGGAAAATGAAAAACTGTTTTTT	CATSRDTLGRENEKLFF
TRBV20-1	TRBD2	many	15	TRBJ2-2	TGCAGTGCTAGACCTAGCGGATCGTTAACCGGGGAGCTGTTTTTT	CSARPSGSLTGELFF
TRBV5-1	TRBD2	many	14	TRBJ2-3	TGCGCCACGACAAACGGGGGGAACACAGATACGCAGTATTTT	CATTNGGNTDTQYF
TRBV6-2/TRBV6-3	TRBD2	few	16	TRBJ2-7	TGTGCCAGCAGTTCGTTGAGACTAGCGGGGCCCCACGAGCAGTACTTC	CASSSLRLAGPHEQYF
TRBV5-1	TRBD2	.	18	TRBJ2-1	TGCGCCAGCAGCTTGGATTTGGGGGGGGTGGGCCCATACAATGAGCAGTTCTTC	CASSLDLGGVGPYNEQFF
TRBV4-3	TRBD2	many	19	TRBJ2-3	TGCGCCAGCAGCCAAGTCCTTAGCGGGGGGGCCGGGGTCCCAGATACGCAGTATTTT	CASSQVLSGGAGVPDTQYF
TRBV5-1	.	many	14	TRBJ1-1	TGCGCCAGCAGCTTGGACACAGGGAACACTGAAGCTTTCTTT	CASSLDTGNTEAFF
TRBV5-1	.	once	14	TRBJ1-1	TGCGCCAGCAGCTTGAGACAGGAGTACACTGAAGCTTTCTTT	CASSLRQEYTEAFF
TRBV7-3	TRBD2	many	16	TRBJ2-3	TGTGCCAGCAGCTCCTGGACTAGCGGGGGGCCAGATACGCAGTATTTT	CASSSWTSGGPDTQYF
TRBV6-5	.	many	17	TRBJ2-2	TGTGCCAGCAGTTATTCCCTGGCGGCCCTGAACACCGGGGAGCTGTTTTTT	CASSYSLAALNTGELFF
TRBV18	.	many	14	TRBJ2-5	TGTGCCAGCTCACCTCGTGCCTCGGGGGAGACCCAGTACTTC	CASSPRASGETQYF
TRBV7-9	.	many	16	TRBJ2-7	TGTGCCAGCAGCCCCCCCCGAGGACCGAGCTCCTACGAGCAGTACTTC	CASSPPRGPSSYEQYF
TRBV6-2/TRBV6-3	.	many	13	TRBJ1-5	TGTGCCAGCAGATATGGAAGAATCAAGCCCCAGCATTTT	CASRYGRIKPQHF
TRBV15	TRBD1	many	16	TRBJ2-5	TGTGCCACCAGCAGGAAGGGACAGGGCCCTGGGGAGACCCAGTACTTC	CATSRKGQGPGETQYF
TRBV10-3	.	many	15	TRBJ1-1	TGTGCCATCAGGAAGGTTGGAGACAGGAACACTGAAGCTTTCTTT	CAIRKVGDRNTEAFF
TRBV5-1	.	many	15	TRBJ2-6	TGCGCCAGCAGCGGGCAGAGGTCCGGGGCCAACGTCCTGACTTTC	CASSGQRSGANVLTF
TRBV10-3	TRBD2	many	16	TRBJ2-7	TGTGCCATCAGTGCTTTGGGGGAGGGAAGCTCCTACGAGCAGTACTTC	CAISALGEGSSYEQYF
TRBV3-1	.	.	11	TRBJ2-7	TGTGTCAGCAGTCATCCCGGCGAACAGTACTTC	CVSSHPGEQYF
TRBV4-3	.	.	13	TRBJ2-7	TGCGCCAGCAGCCAAGGGTCCCACTACGAGCAGTACTTC	CASSQGSHYEQYF
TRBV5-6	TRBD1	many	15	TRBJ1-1	TGTGCCAGCAGCTTGGGGGTCAGGGGGGGCACTGAAGCTTTCTTT	CASSLGVRGGTEAFF
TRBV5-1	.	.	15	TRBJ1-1	TGCGCCAGCAGCTTGGCTCTGGGTAGGTCAGCTGAAGCTTTCTTT	CASSLALGRSAEAFF
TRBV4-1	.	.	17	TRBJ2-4	TGCGCCAGCAGCAGAGATATACCCCTCATTCCCAAAAACATTCAGTACTTC	CASSRDIPLIPKNIQYF
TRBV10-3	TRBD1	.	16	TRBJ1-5	TGTGCCATCAGTGACCCCGGACAGGGGAATACTCAGCCCCAGCATTTT	CAISDPGQGNTQPQHF
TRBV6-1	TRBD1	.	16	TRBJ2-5	TGTGCCAGCAGTGAATGGCAGGGGGTTAAGGGGGAGACCCAGTACTTC	CASSEWQGVKGETQYF
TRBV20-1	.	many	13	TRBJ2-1	TGCAGCGGCCTCGGAAGCTCCTACAATGAGCAGTTCTTC	CSGLGSSYNEQFF
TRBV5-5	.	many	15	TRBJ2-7	TGTGCCAGCAGCTTGGAAAGGCTCAGCTCCTACGAGCAGTACTTC	CASSLERLSSYEQYF
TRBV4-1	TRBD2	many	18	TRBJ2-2	TGCGCCAGCAGCCCCGGGACTAGCGGGGGGCCGAACACCGGGGAGCTGTTTTTT	CASSPGTSGGPNTGELFF
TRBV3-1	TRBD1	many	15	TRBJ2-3	TGTGCCAGCAGCCCGAGGGACAGGCCTGCGGATACGCAGTATTTT	CASSPRDRPADTQYF
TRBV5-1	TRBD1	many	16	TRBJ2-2	TGCGCCAGCAGCTTGACAGGGGGCGCATCTACCGGGGAGCTGTTTTTT	CASSLTGGASTGELFF
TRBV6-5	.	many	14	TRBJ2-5	TGTGCCAGCAGCTGGACAGCCGACCAAGAGACCCAGTACTTC	CASSWTADQETQYF
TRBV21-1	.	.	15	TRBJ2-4	.	CASSWGRGAKNIQYF
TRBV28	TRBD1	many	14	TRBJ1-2	TGTGCCAGCACATTAACCGGGACAGGGGGACTCTACACCTTC	CASTLTGTGGLYTF
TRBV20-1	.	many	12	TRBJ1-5	TGCAGTGCTAGTGACGGGAGTCAGCCCCAGCATTTT	CSASDGSQPQHF
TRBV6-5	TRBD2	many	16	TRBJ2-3	TGTGCCAGCACCAACCTAGCGGGGGGACGCACAGATACGCAGTATTTT	CASTNLAGGRTDTQYF
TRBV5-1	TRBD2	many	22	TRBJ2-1	TGCGCCAGCAGCCTCCCCGTCTCATTATATAGCGGGGGGCTCGGGACTTACAATGAGCAGTTCTTC	CASSLPVSLYSGGLGTYNEQFF
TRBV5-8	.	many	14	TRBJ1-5	TGTGCCAGCAGCTTGGGGGATGGAACGGCGCCCCAGCATTTT	CASSLGDGTAPQHF
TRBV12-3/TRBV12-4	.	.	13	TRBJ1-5	TGTGCCAGCAGACAAGGGGGGAAGCCGCCCCAGCATTTT	CASRQGGKPPQHF
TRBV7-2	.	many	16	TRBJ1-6	TGTGCCAGCAGCTTTGGCTCGGGGTCCTATAATTCACCCCTCCACTTT	CASSFGSGSYNSPLHF
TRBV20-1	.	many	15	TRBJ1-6	TGCAGTGCTAGAGATGATTACGGGGATAATTCACCCCTCCACTTT	CSARDDYGDNSPLHF
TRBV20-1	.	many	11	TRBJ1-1	TGCAGTGCTAGCAGGGTGGATGAAGCTTTCTTT	CSASRVDEAFF